A selection of T cell receptor beta chains follows, all from one sample in a study of shared clonotypes between healthy human individuals. Sequenced by immunoSEQ multiplex PCR; TCRdb stores in-frame clones only, minus some. This sample has 2 million to 2.5 million clones, with 85% to 95% found just once. Material for sequencing was naive CD8+ T cells from PBMCs. The receptors originated from a man between 18 and 35 years old in good health. Some clones in this sample may be carry-over from other donors' samples. CDR3s include the opening cysteine and the closing phenylalanine or tryptophan. The D gene is left open where the match is weak. A clone size is listed for some rows: how often the clone was seen (once, few, many), or a class if it is expanded.

cdr3_nt: TGTGCCACCTTGGGGACAGGGGTTTTCACCGGGGAGCTGTTTTTT
cdr3_aa: CATLGTGVFTGELFF
clone_size: .
j_call: TRBJ2-2
d_call: TRBD1
v_call: TRBV19

cdr3_nt: TGTGCCAGCAGTCGGACTACCGTATACGAGCAGTACTTC
cdr3_aa: CASSRTTVYEQYF
clone_size: .
j_call: TRBJ2-7
d_call: .
v_call: TRBV28

cdr3_nt: TGTGCCAGCAGCCAACTTGCCGGGGAGCTGTTTTTT
cdr3_aa: CASSQLAGELFF
clone_size: .
j_call: TRBJ2-2
d_call: .
v_call: TRBV13

cdr3_nt: TGTGCCATCAGTCCGGGACAGGGGGATTTTGGGTACGAGCAGTACTTC
cdr3_aa: CAISPGQGDFGYEQYF
clone_size: once
j_call: TRBJ2-7
d_call: TRBD1
v_call: TRBV10-3

cdr3_nt: TGTGCCAGCAGTTTCGGAGGGTCGGGTGAAAAACTGTTTTTT
cdr3_aa: CASSFGGSGEKLFF
clone_size: .
j_call: TRBJ1-4
d_call: .
v_call: TRBV28

cdr3_nt: TGTGCCAGCAGTTCGACCGGGACTACTCATACGCAGTATTTT
cdr3_aa: CASSSTGTTHTQYF
clone_size: .
j_call: TRBJ2-3
d_call: TRBD2
v_call: TRBV27

cdr3_nt: TGTGCCAGCAGCTGGGGAGGACAGGGGCTACCAACTAATGAAAAACTGTTTTTT
cdr3_aa: CASSWGGQGLPTNEKLFF
clone_size: .
j_call: TRBJ1-4
d_call: TRBD1
v_call: TRBV7-9

cdr3_nt: TGTGCCAGCAGCCCGGGACAGGGTTACAATGAGCAGTTCTTC
cdr3_aa: CASSPGQGYNEQFF
clone_size: .
j_call: TRBJ2-1
d_call: TRBD1
v_call: TRBV27

cdr3_nt: TGTGCCACCATCCAGATACGGACAGGGCCCTCCTCTTTGGGGGCCAACGTCCTGACTTTC
cdr3_aa: CATIQIRTGPSSLGANVLTF
clone_size: .
j_call: TRBJ2-6
d_call: TRBD1
v_call: TRBV15

cdr3_nt: TGCGCCAGCAGCTTGTTTGTGAACACTGAAGCTTTCTTT
cdr3_aa: CASSLFVNTEAFF
clone_size: .
j_call: TRBJ1-1
d_call: .
v_call: TRBV5-1

cdr3_nt: TGTGCCAGCAGCCTTGTACACCGTGCGAACACCGGGGAGCTGTTTTTT
cdr3_aa: CASSLVHRANTGELFF
clone_size: .
j_call: TRBJ2-2
d_call: .
v_call: TRBV9

cdr3_nt: TGTGCCATTGGGGCGGTTGAAGCTTTCTTT
cdr3_aa: CAIGAVEAFF
clone_size: .
j_call: TRBJ1-1
d_call: .
v_call: TRBV28

cdr3_nt: TGTGCCAGCAGCCCCGGACCCAGGTACCAAGAGACCCAGTACTTC
cdr3_aa: CASSPGPRYQETQYF
clone_size: .
j_call: TRBJ2-5
d_call: .
v_call: TRBV11-2

cdr3_nt: TGTGCCAGCAGTGAAGGGTCGGGAATCTTGAACACTGAAGCTTTCTTT
cdr3_aa: CASSEGSGILNTEAFF
clone_size: .
j_call: TRBJ1-1
d_call: .
v_call: TRBV6-1

cdr3_nt: TGTGCCAGCAGCTACGGAGTCGACGAGCAGTACTTC
cdr3_aa: CASSYGVDEQYF
clone_size: .
j_call: TRBJ2-7
d_call: .
v_call: TRBV7-2

cdr3_nt: TGTGCCATAGGGACGAGGATGAACACTGAAGCTTTCTTT
cdr3_aa: CAIGTRMNTEAFF
clone_size: .
j_call: TRBJ1-1
d_call: .
v_call: TRBV15

cdr3_nt: TGTGCCAGCAGTTTGGCGCTGTCTGGGGCCAACGTCCTGACTTTC
cdr3_aa: CASSLALSGANVLTF
clone_size: .
j_call: TRBJ2-6
d_call: .
v_call: TRBV27

cdr3_nt: TGTGCCAGCAGCCCAGAGAGACTAGCGGGTTTTCATGAGCAGTTCTTC
cdr3_aa: CASSPERLAGFHEQFF
clone_size: .
j_call: TRBJ2-1
d_call: TRBD2
v_call: TRBV9

cdr3_nt: TGTGCCAGCAGCCTCCTACCAAATGAGCAGTTCTTC
cdr3_aa: CASSLLPNEQFF
clone_size: .
j_call: TRBJ2-1
d_call: .
v_call: TRBV11-2

cdr3_nt: TGTGCCAGCAGCTTGGCGGGAGGCCTGAACACTGAAGCTTTCTTT
cdr3_aa: CASSLAGGLNTEAFF
clone_size: .
j_call: TRBJ1-1
d_call: .
v_call: TRBV5-8

cdr3_nt: TGTGCCAGCAGTCATCGGACAGGGAGGGCCTACGAGCAGTACTTC
cdr3_aa: CASSHRTGRAYEQYF
clone_size: .
j_call: TRBJ2-7
d_call: .
v_call: TRBV28

cdr3_nt: TGTGCCAGCAGCTTACCCGGACAGGGTGGCGAGCAGTACTTC
cdr3_aa: CASSLPGQGGEQYF
clone_size: .
j_call: TRBJ2-7
d_call: TRBD1
v_call: TRBV7-3

cdr3_nt: TGTGCCAGCAGTTACTCGACGGGGGAGCCCCAGCATTTT
cdr3_aa: CASSYSTGEPQHF
clone_size: .
j_call: TRBJ1-5
d_call: .
v_call: TRBV6-6

cdr3_nt: TGTGCCAGCAGCCCAGGACTAGTGGTATACGAGCAGTACTTC
cdr3_aa: CASSPGLVVYEQYF
clone_size: .
j_call: TRBJ2-7
d_call: TRBD2
v_call: TRBV11-2

cdr3_nt: TGCAGCGTTGAAGGGCCAGGAGTTGAGCAGTTCTTC
cdr3_aa: CSVEGPGVEQFF
clone_size: .
j_call: TRBJ2-1
d_call: .
v_call: TRBV29-1

cdr3_nt: TGTGCCAGCAGCGTAGATTATTTAGAGACCCAGTACTTC
cdr3_aa: CASSVDYLETQYF
clone_size: .
j_call: TRBJ2-5
d_call: .
v_call: TRBV9

cdr3_nt: TGTGCCAGCAGGGAGGGACTAGCGGGAGGGAACACCGGGGAGCTGTTTTTT
cdr3_aa: CASREGLAGGNTGELFF
clone_size: .
j_call: TRBJ2-2
d_call: .
v_call: TRBV12-1

cdr3_nt: TGTGCCAGCCGCCCCAAGGGATGGATTAACTATGGCTACACCTTC
cdr3_aa: CASRPKGWINYGYTF
clone_size: .
j_call: TRBJ1-2
d_call: .
v_call: TRBV6-5

cdr3_nt: TGTGCCAGCAGCTCAGGACAGGGCATTAGTACTGAAGCTTTCTTT
cdr3_aa: CASSSGQGISTEAFF
clone_size: few
j_call: TRBJ1-1
d_call: TRBD1
v_call: TRBV9

cdr3_nt: TGCGCCAGCAGCTTATCAGGGGCGGATGAGCAGTTCTTC
cdr3_aa: CASSLSGADEQFF
clone_size: .
j_call: TRBJ2-1
d_call: .
v_call: TRBV5-1

cdr3_nt: TGTGCCAGCAGCTCGAGGGACAGGGAATTTGAAAAACTGTTTTTT
cdr3_aa: CASSSRDREFEKLFF
clone_size: .
j_call: TRBJ1-4
d_call: TRBD1
v_call: TRBV7-9

cdr3_nt: TGCGCCAGCAGTCAATCGAGGCAGGGGGAAGTTAGCTTCAATCAGCCCCAGCATTTT
cdr3_aa: CASSQSRQGEVSFNQPQHF
clone_size: .
j_call: TRBJ1-5
d_call: TRBD1
v_call: TRBV23-1

cdr3_nt: TGTGCCAGCGGTCCCCGGACAAATTCTGGAAACACCATATATTTT
cdr3_aa: CASGPRTNSGNTIYF
clone_size: .
j_call: TRBJ1-3
d_call: .
v_call: TRBV2

cdr3_nt: TGTGCCAGCAGTTTAAGGGCATATACGCAGTATTTT
cdr3_aa: CASSLRAYTQYF
clone_size: .
j_call: TRBJ2-3
d_call: .
v_call: TRBV28

cdr3_nt: TGTGCCAGCAGCAACCGGGACAGGGATCGGGAGACCCAGTACTTC
cdr3_aa: CASSNRDRDRETQYF
clone_size: once
j_call: TRBJ2-5
d_call: TRBD1
v_call: TRBV7-9

cdr3_nt: TGCGCCAGCAGCCCGGGGACCGAAGGATTAACCGGGGAGCTGTTTTTT
cdr3_aa: CASSPGTEGLTGELFF
clone_size: once
j_call: TRBJ2-2
d_call: .
v_call: TRBV5-1

cdr3_nt: TGTGCCAGCAGTTTTGACAGGGGCAACTACGAGCAGTACTTC
cdr3_aa: CASSFDRGNYEQYF
clone_size: .
j_call: TRBJ2-7
d_call: TRBD1
v_call: TRBV27

cdr3_nt: TGCGCCAGCAGCCCAAGGACAGGTCCCTCCTACGAGCAGTACTTC
cdr3_aa: CASSPRTGPSYEQYF
clone_size: .
j_call: TRBJ2-7
d_call: TRBD1
v_call: TRBV10-1

cdr3_nt: TGTGCCAGCAGCCCCGGGTCATCCCCCGGGGAGCTGTTTTTT
cdr3_aa: CASSPGSSPGELFF
clone_size: .
j_call: TRBJ2-2
d_call: .
v_call: TRBV9

cdr3_nt: TGCGCCAGCAGGGAGGGGGGTACGCAGTATTTT
cdr3_aa: CASREGGTQYF
clone_size: .
j_call: TRBJ2-3
d_call: .
v_call: TRBV10-2

cdr3_nt: TGTGCCAGCAGCCCAAAGCTAGCGGGAGGGCCGTATGCCGGGGAGCTGTTTTTT
cdr3_aa: CASSPKLAGGPYAGELFF
clone_size: .
j_call: TRBJ2-2
d_call: TRBD2
v_call: TRBV7-3

cdr3_nt: TGTGCCAGCAGCCCGGTGGGAGGGCCCGGAAACACCATATATTTT
cdr3_aa: CASSPVGGPGNTIYF
clone_size: .
j_call: TRBJ1-3
d_call: .
v_call: TRBV5-4

cdr3_nt: TGCGCCAGCAGCCTTAGCTGGGACAGACGGAGTTATGGCTACACCTTC
cdr3_aa: CASSLSWDRRSYGYTF
clone_size: .
j_call: TRBJ1-2
d_call: TRBD1
v_call: TRBV4-1

cdr3_nt: TGTGTCAGCATAGGCCGAGAGAACACTGAAGCTTTCTTT
cdr3_aa: CVSIGRENTEAFF
clone_size: .
j_call: TRBJ1-1
d_call: .
v_call: TRBV7-9